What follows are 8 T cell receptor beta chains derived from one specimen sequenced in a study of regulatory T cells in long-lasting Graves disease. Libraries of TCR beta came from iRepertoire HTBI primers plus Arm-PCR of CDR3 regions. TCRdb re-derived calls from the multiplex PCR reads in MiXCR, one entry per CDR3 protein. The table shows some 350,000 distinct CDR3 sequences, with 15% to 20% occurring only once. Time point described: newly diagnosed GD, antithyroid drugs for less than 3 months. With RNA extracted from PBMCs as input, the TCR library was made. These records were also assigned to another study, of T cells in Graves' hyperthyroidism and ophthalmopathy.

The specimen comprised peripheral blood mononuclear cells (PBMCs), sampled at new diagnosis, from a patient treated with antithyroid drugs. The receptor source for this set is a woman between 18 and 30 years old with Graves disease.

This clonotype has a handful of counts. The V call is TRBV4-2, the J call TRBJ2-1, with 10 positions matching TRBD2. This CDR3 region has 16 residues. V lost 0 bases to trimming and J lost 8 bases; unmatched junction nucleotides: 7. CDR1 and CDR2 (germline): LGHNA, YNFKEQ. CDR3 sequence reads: CASSQDRASGSDEQFF. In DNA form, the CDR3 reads TGTGCCAGCAGCCAAGACCGTGCTAGCGGGAGCGATGAGCAGTTCTTC.

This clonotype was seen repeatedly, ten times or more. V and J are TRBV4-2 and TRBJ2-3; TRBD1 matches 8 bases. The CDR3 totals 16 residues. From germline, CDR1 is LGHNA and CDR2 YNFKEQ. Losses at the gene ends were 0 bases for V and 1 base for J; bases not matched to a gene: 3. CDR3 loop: CASSQDGTGRTDTQYF. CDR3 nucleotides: TGTGCCAGCAGCCAAGATGGGACAGGCCGCACAGATACGCAGTATTTT.

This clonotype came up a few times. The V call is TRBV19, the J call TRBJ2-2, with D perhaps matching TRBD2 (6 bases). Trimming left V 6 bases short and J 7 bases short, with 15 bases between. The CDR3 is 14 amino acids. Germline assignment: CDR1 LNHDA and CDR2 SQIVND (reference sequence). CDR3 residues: CASRVAGTDGELFF. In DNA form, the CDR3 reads TGTGCCAGTAGAGTGGCGGGAACGGACGGGGAGCTGTTTTTT.

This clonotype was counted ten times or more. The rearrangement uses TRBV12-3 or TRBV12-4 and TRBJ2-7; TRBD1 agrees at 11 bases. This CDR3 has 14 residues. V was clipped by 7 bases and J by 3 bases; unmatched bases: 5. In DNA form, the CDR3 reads TGTGCCAGCACCTGGGGACAGGGGGGCTACGAGCAGTACTTC. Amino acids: CASTWGQGGYEQYF.

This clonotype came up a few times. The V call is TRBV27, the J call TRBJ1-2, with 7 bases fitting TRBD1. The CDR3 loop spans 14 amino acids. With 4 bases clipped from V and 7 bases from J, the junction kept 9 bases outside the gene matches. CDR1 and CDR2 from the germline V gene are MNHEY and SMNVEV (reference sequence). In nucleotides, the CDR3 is TGTGCCAGCAGTTCTACAGGGGCGCGAAGTGGCTACACCTTC. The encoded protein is CASSSTGARSGYTF.

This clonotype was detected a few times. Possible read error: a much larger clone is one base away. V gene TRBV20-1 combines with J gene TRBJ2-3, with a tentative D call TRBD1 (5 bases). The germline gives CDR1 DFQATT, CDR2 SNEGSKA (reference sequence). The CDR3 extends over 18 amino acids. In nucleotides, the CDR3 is TGCAGTGCTAGCCCTAAATGGGGTACGAAGGGGTACAACACTGAAGCTCTCTTT. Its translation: CSASPKWGTKGYNTEALF.

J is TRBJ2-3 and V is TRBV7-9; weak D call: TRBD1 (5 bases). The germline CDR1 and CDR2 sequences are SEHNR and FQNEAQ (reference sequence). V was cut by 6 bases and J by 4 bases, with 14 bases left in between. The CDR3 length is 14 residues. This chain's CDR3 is CASRPGGAPDTQYF. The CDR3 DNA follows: TGTGCCAGCAGGCCGGGTGGGGCCCCAGATACGCAGTATTTT.

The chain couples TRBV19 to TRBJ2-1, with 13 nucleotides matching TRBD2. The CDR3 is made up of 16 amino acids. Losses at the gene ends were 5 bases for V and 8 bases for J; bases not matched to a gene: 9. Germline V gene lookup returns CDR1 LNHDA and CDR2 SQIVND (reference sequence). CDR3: CASSPDELAGGDEQFF. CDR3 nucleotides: TGTGCCAGTAGTCCCGACGAACTAGCGGGAGGGGATGAGCAGTTCTTC.